The 8 T cell receptor beta chains below come from one sample, sequenced in a study of vaccination effects on CD4 cells after COVID-19. Their target antigens are unknown. Clones were sequenced by immunoSEQ multiplex PCR, and TCRdb holds only the in-frame ones, with some missing. The repertoire consists of 50,000 to 65,000 clones, with more than 75% occurring once and the leading ten covering less than 7.5%. The ViraFEST assay expanded antigen-specific CD4+ T cells with viral peptide pools before sequencing. Having been cultured for around ten days, the cells underwent CD4+ T cell isolation. Testing of the vaccine recipients showed negative nucleocapsid antibodies and no prior SARS-CoV-2 infection. The sequences come from CD4+ T cells from PBMCs cultured with HCoV-OC43 spike peptides, collected before COVID-19 vaccination. The subset was: HCoV-OC43 spike overlapping peptide pool stimulation. Receptor source: a human donor who received a COVID-19 vaccine.

This clone appeared once. The chain uses TRBV6-5 and TRBJ1-2, with 8 bases fitting TRBD1. Germline V gives CDR1 MNHEY, CDR2 SVGAGI. This CDR3 is 13 amino acids long. V shed 4 bases and J 4 bases; nucleotides not matched to a gene: 2. The CDR3 region has the DNA TGTGCCAGCAGTTCCAGGGGGCCCTATGGCTACACCTTC. Protein: CASSSRGPYGYTF.

The count of this clone is one. This sequence joins TRBV18 and TRBJ1-2, with a possible D match to TRBD1 (6 bases). V lost 3 bases, J lost 6 bases, and 11 bases lay in between. The V gene's germline CDR1 is KGHSH and CDR2 LQKENI. The CDR3 runs 13 residues. In DNA, the CDR3 is TGTGCCAGCTCACCCGGACAGATGGATGGCTACACCTTC. It specifies CASSPGQMDGYTF.

This clone was counted a single time. J is TRBJ2-1 and V is TRBV24-1; D remains unclear. Looked up from germline, CDR1 is KGHDR and CDR2 is SFDVKD. The V end lost 9 bases, the J end lost 6 bases, and 17 bases lay between the germline ends. The CDR3 consists of 14 residues. CDR3 nucleotides: TGTGCCACCGCCTATTCAAAAGCTGTCAATGAGCAGTTCTTC. Its translation: CATAYSKAVNEQFF.

The chain carries TRBV6-5 and TRBJ1-1; D is undetermined. The V and J ends lost 2 bases and 11 bases respectively, with 15 bases between them. The CDR3 extends over 13 amino acids. Germline lookup yields CDR1 MNHEY and CDR2 SVGAGI. The CDR3 region is CASSYPSGERAFF. DNA for the CDR3: TGTGCCAGCAGTTACCCGTCTGGGGAGCGGGCTTTCTTT.

The chain employs TRBV7-2 and TRBJ1-1, with D possibly TRBD1 on 6 matching bases. The V end lost 1 base, the J end lost 4 bases, and 13 bases lay between the germline ends. Germline-derived CDR1 and CDR2 are SGHTA and FQGNSA. The CDR3 consists of 15 residues. CDR3 DNA: TGTGCCAGCAGCTTAGATGGGGGGCCGGGCACTGAAGCTTTCTTT. Protein product: CASSLDGGPGTEAFF.

This rearrangement joins TRBV5-6 to TRBJ1-6; D remains unclear. V dropped 4 bases and J dropped 6 bases, with 17 bases sitting between them. The CDR3 is 16 residues long. Germline V gene lookup returns CDR1 SGHDT and CDR2 YYEEEE. For the CDR3, the DNA is TGTGCCAGCAGCAGGTTCGCAGGCTCGTCTAATTCACCCCTCCACTTT. Translation: CASSRFAGSSNSPLHF.

The genes are TRBV6-5 and TRBJ1-2; D unclear. CDR1 MNHEY and CDR2 SVGAGI come from the germline V gene. CDR3 length equals 16 residues. Trimming removed 4 bases from V and 0 bases from J, with 15 bases in between. Written as DNA, the CDR3 is TGTGCCAGCAGTTCCCACCGACCGCGAGCTAACTATGGCTACACCTTC. The encoded protein is CASSSHRPRANYGYTF.

This clone has just a few counts. V gene TRBV5-1 combines with J gene TRBJ1-3; D not resolved. Looked up from germline, CDR1 is SGHRS and CDR2 is YFSETQ. V was pared by 0 bases and J by 0 bases, with 7 bases between. This CDR3 region has 15 residues. CDR3 protein: CASSLDGSSGNTIYF. In DNA form, the CDR3 reads TGCGCCAGCAGCTTGGACGGGAGCTCTGGAAACACCATATATTTT.